The 17 T cell receptor beta chains given below trace back to one sample, sequenced in a study of T cell repertoires in cytomegalovirus infection (dated by TCRdb to 2018 to 2020). Sequencer: Illumina HiSeq 1500. TCRdb redid the processing of the public reads, applying fastp at Q25 and MiXCR, and retained in-frame beta chains. CDR3 protein sequences are deduplicated, and each keeps its most common genes and DNA. Across this sample there are 180,000 or so distinct CDR3 sequences, with about 17% seen only once. The leading ten clones occupy roughly a quarter of the sample. Input material: CD8+ T cells from PBMCs. The source of these receptors is a human donor in good health (CMV status not recorded). Some clones in this sample may be carry-over from other donors' samples.

The rearrangement uses TRBV7-2 and TRBJ2-3, with D possibly TRBD2 on 6 matching bases. This CDR3 spans 15 amino acids. V was trimmed by 5 bases and J by 3 bases, leaving 15 bases between them. The germline gives CDR1 SGHTA, CDR2 FQGNSA. As DNA, the CDR3 is TGTGCCAGCAGCCGATGGGACTCTGGAACAGATACGCAGTATTTT. This codes for CASSRWDSGTDTQYF.

The V and J genes are TRBV10-3 and TRBJ2-1, with unresolved D. CDR1 is ENHRY, CDR2 SYGVKD, per germline. Trimming shortened V by 7 bases and J by 5 bases, and 9 bases separated the two germline ends. The CDR3 contains 12 residues. CDR3 nucleotides: TGTGCCATCACCCTAGGCAACAATGAGCAGTTCTTC. As protein: CAITLGNNEQFF.

This clonotype was seen ten or more times. CDR3 nucleotide sequence: TGTGCCAGCAGCTTAGGCGGCGGTGGGATCTACAATGAGCAGTTCTTC. Protein product: CASSLGGGGIYNEQFF. The rearrangement joins TRBV7-8 to TRBJ2-1; D gene ambiguous. V lost 1 base to trimming and J lost 3 bases, with 13 bases between them. The germline gives CDR1 SGHVS, CDR2 FQNEAQ. This CDR3 has 16 residues. The whole variable domain, remainder taken from reference TRBV7-8 and TRBJ2-1, is GAGVSQSPRYKVAKRGQDVALRCDPISGHVSLFWYQQALGQGPEFLTYFQNEAQLDKSGLPSDRFFAERPEGSVSTLKIQRTQQEDSAVYLCASSLGGGGIYNEQFFGPGTRLTVL.

The sample holds a few counts of this clonotype. The V gene is TRBV7-6, the J gene TRBJ2-3; D is uncertain. The CDR3 spans 15 residues. V lost 1 base and J lost 2, with 10 bases in between. Looked up from germline, CDR1 is SGHVS and CDR2 is FNYEAQ. This CDR3 is CASSLVGTDTDTQYF. Written as DNA, the CDR3 is TGTGCCAGCAGCTTAGTGGGTACCGACACAGATACGCAGTATTTT.

The rearrangement uses TRBV4-2 and TRBJ2-7, with D possibly TRBD2 on 5 matching bases. Germline CDR1 LGHNA, CDR2 YNFKEQ. V lost 1 base to trimming and J lost 0 bases, with 10 bases between them. The CDR3 spans 15 residues. CDR3 DNA: TGTGCCAGCAGCCAAGCGCCCGGGGACTCCTACGAGCAGTACTTC. The encoded protein is CASSQAPGDSYEQYF.

This clonotype was seen a few times. CDR3: CASSSLGGSAADTQYF. Written as DNA, the CDR3 is TGTGCCAGCAGCTCCCTCGGGGGGAGTGCCGCAGATACGCAGTATTTT. This sequence joins TRBV7-3 and TRBJ2-3; 7 nucleotides align to TRBD2. The germline V gene has CDR1 SGHTA and CDR2 FQGTGA. Trimming cost V 4 bases and J 4 bases; bases outside gene matches: 11. This CDR3 spans 16 amino acids.

This clonotype occurred many times. This CDR3 is CASSGADRPTDTQYF. The CDR3 DNA is TGTGCCAGCAGTGGGGCGGACAGGCCCACAGATACGCAGTATTTT. The V and J genes are TRBV28 and TRBJ2-3; 7 positions match TRBD1. Germline V lookup: CDR1 MDHEN, CDR2 SYDVKM. The CDR3 spans 15 residues. The J segment lost 2 bases and the V segment lost 5 bases, leaving 7 bases of the junction unmatched.

The rearrangement links TRBV20-1 to TRBJ2-5, with 9 bases that match TRBD1. After removal of 1 base from V and 4 bases from J, the junction contained 1 base not matched to a gene. The CDR3 totals 13 residues. Germline V lookup: CDR1 DFQATT, CDR2 SNEGSKA (reference sequence). This chain's CDR3 is CSARGTGVETQYF. CDR3 coding DNA: TGCAGTGCTAGAGGGACAGGGGTAGAGACCCAGTACTTC.

This clonotype was observed a few times. This rearrangement joins TRBV11-3 to TRBJ2-5, with D perhaps assigned TRBD1 or TRBD2 (5 bases each). The germline V gene encodes CDR1 SGHNT and CDR2 YENEEA. Trimming pared 5 bases from V and 5 bases from J, leaving 18 bases between. The CDR3 runs 15 residues. For the CDR3, the DNA is TGTGCCAGCAGCGCCGGGCTGGGACCCAGGGAGACCCAGTACTTC. This gives the protein CASSAGLGPRETQYF.

This clonotype turned up a few times. The V gene is TRBV4-3, the J gene TRBJ2-1; 13 bases are a match to TRBD2. This CDR3 spans 16 amino acids. Germline-derived CDR1 and CDR2 are LGHNA and YSLEER. With 0 bases clipped from V and 8 bases from J, the junction kept 4 bases outside the gene matches. The CDR3 DNA is TGCGCCAGCAGCCAAGAACTAGCGGGGGGGCCGGATGAGCAGTTCTTC. Translation: CASSQELAGGPDEQFF.

The J gene is TRBJ1-3, the V gene TRBV5-6; D is unclear. The germline CDR1 and CDR2 sequences are SGHDT and YYEEEE. The CDR3 is 16 residues long. V lost 0 bases to trimming and J lost 0 bases, with 10 bases between them. Here the CDR3 DNA reads TGTGCCAGCAGCTTGGCCGGGGAGGGCTCTGGAAACACCATATATTTT. This encodes CASSLAGEGSGNTIYF.

In this sample, this clonotype turned up a few times. V is TRBV23-1 and J is TRBJ2-3, with D tentatively TRBD2 (6 bases). TRBV23-1 is recorded as an ORF, its role being uncertain. V was trimmed by 0 bases and J by 2 bases, leaving 27 bases between them. CDR3 length: 21 residues. CDR3 DNA: TGCGCCAGCAGTCAATCTAGTTGGACTACCTTCCCCCCCGTCCACACAGATACGCAGTATTTT. It yields the protein CASSQSSWTTFPPVHTDTQYF.

The J gene is TRBJ2-7, the V gene TRBV12-3 or TRBV12-4; 9 positions agree with TRBD1. The CDR3 runs 13 residues. With 5 bases clipped from V and 6 bases from J, the junction kept 5 bases outside the gene matches. The CDR3 region has the DNA TGTGCCAGCAGTCCGGGACAGGGTCCCGAGCAGTACTTC. The encoded protein is CASSPGQGPEQYF.

The rearrangement joins TRBV7-9 to TRBJ2-5; TRBD2 matches 7 bases. Germline values: CDR1 SEHNR, CDR2 FQNEAQ (reference sequence). This CDR3 is 13 amino acids long. V dropped 5 bases and J dropped 5; count of bases not matched to a gene: 5. CDR3 sequence reads: CASSLGGSETQYF. CDR3 bases: TGTGCCAGCAGCCTCGGGGGGAGTGAGACCCAGTACTTC.

This clonotype was seen a few times. The chain carries TRBV20-1 and TRBJ2-7, with D perhaps matching TRBD1 (6 bases). The CDR3 is 12 amino acids. V shed 6 bases and J shed 1 base, with 10 bases lying between them. Germline-derived CDR1 and CDR2 are DFQATT and SNEGSKA (reference sequence). For the CDR3, the DNA is TGCAGTGCCATAGGACAGTCCTACGAGCAGTACTTC. Residues: CSAIGQSYEQYF.

This clonotype was detected ten times or more. The J gene is TRBJ2-3, the V gene TRBV4-1, with TRBD2 as a possible D gene (5 bases). V shed 0 bases and J shed 8 bases, with 15 bases lying between them. The CDR3 spans 15 residues. Per germline, CDR1 MGHRA and CDR2 YSYEKL. For the CDR3, the DNA is TGCGCCAGCAGCCAAGAAGCGGTTCTGGTTATTACGCAGTATTTT. Encoded protein: CASSQEAVLVITQYF.

This chain links TRBV7-2 with TRBJ1-3; perhaps TRBD1 as D (6 bases). Germline-derived CDR1 and CDR2 are SGHTA and FQGNSA. The length of the CDR3 is 18 residues. V shed 1 base and J shed 0 bases, with 16 bases lying between them. CDR3 coding DNA: TGTGCCAGCAGCTTAGAAGGGGGGGGAAGGATCTCTGGAAACACCATATATTTT. It specifies CASSLEGGGRISGNTIYF.